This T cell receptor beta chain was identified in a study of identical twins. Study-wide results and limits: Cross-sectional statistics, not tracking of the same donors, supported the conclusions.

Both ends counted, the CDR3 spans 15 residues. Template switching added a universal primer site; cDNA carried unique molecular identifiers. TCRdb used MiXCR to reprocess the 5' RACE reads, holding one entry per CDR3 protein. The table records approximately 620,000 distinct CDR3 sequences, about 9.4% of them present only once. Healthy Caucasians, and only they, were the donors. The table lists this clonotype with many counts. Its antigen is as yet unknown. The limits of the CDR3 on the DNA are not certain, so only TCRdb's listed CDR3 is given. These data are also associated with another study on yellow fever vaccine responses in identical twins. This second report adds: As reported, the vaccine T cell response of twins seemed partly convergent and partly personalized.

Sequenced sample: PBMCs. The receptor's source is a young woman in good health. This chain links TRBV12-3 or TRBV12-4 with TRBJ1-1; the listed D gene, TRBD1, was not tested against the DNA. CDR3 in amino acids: CASSFGPGGPTEAFF.